One and the same sample provided the 17 T cell receptor beta chains below, sequenced in a study of resident and recirculating memory T cells in vitiligo. This table comes from immunoSEQ multiplex PCR, and its TCRdb copy is limited to in-frame clones, with some not included. The table has tens of thousands of clones, around 90% seen once. Sequencing was carried out using blood. All receptors come from a male donor with vitiligo.

The rearrangement joins TRBV7-2 to TRBJ1-2, with D maybe TRBD1 (5 bases). CDR3 length: 13 amino acids. The germline gives CDR1 SGHTA, CDR2 FQGNSA. The ends were cut back, 4 bases at V and 8 bases at J, with 14 bases in the middle. The CDR3 protein is CASSSRRDFGYTF. The CDR3 region has the DNA TGTGCCAGCAGCTCACGCCGGGACTTCGGCTACACCTTC.

This clone was counted a single time. The DNA for the CDR3 is TGTGCCAGCAGCTCGGAACTAGCGGCCTACAATGAGCAGTTCTTC. Translating gives CASSSELAAYNEQFF. The chain recombines TRBV5-4 with TRBJ2-1, with 8 bases matching TRBD2. The CDR3 length is 15 residues. Germline lookup yields CDR1 SGHNT and CDR2 YYREEE (reference sequence). The junction had 4 bases not matched to a gene; V was cut back by 3 bases and J by 2 bases.

V and J are TRBV4-1 and TRBJ2-1; maybe TRBD2 (6 bases). The CDR3 has 17 residues. Trimming shortened V by 3 bases and J by 0 bases, and 15 bases separated the two germline ends. Germline CDR1 reads MGHRA; CDR2 reads YSYEKL. CDR3 sequence reads: CASSQFLASSSYNEQFF. CDR3 DNA: TGCGCCAGCAGCCAGTTTCTAGCGTCAAGCTCCTACAATGAGCAGTTCTTC.

This clone was counted between two and nine times. The gene calls are TRBV7-9 and TRBJ1-4; D is unclear. From germline, CDR1 is SEHNR and CDR2 FQNEAQ (reference sequence). Trimming took off 4 bases at V and 7 bases at J, with 16 bases between the two ends. This CDR3 is built from 15 residues. CDR3: CASSYPAISGEKLFF. The DNA for the CDR3 is TGTGCCAGCAGCTATCCCGCGATCAGCGGTGAAAAACTGTTTTTT.

V and J are TRBV5-6 and TRBJ1-1; no clear D. Trimming took 4 bases from V and 6 from J, leaving 19 bases between them. From germline, CDR1 is SGHDT and CDR2 YYEEEE. This CDR3 region has 15 residues. CDR3: CASSGVLIGVAEAFF. The CDR3, as DNA: TGTGCCAGCAGCGGAGTACTAATAGGTGTAGCTGAAGCTTTCTTT. Full variable domain (rest looked up from reference TRBV5-6 and TRBJ1-1): DAGVTQSPTHLIKTRGQQVTLRCSPKSGHDTVSWYQQALGQGPQFIFQYYEEEERQRGNFPDRFSGHQFPNYSSELNVNALLLGDSALYLCASSGVLIGVAEAFFGQGTRLTVV.

The V gene is TRBV6-6, the J gene TRBJ1-5; weak D call: TRBD1 (6 bases). Germline values: CDR1 MNHNY, CDR2 SVGAGI (reference sequence). There are 15 residues in the CDR3. Between the trimmed V and J ends, which lost 6 bases and 3 bases, there was a span of 15 bases. The CDR3 sequence: CASSLLGGANQPQHF. DNA of the CDR3: TGTGCCAGCAGCCTACTTGGGGGGGCCAATCAGCCCCAGCATTTT.

This chain uses TRBV18 with TRBJ2-1; TRBD2 matches 8 bases. Germline V gene sequence: CDR1 KGHSH, CDR2 LQKENI. The CDR3 runs to 14 residues. V lost 5 bases, J lost 7 bases, and 7 bases stayed unmatched. The CDR3 loop is CASSWGASGNEQFF. The DNA of the CDR3 is TGTGCCAGCTCATGGGGGGCTAGCGGGAATGAGCAGTTCTTC.

CDR3 residues: CASSGTYSNQPQHF. CDR3 in DNA: TGTGCCAGTTCCGGGACATATAGCAATCAGCCCCAGCATTTT. This sequence joins TRBV19 and TRBJ1-5; a possible D gene is TRBD1 (6 bases). V was pared by 8 bases and J by 0 bases, with 11 bases between. Per the germline V gene, CDR1 is LNHDA and CDR2 is SQIVND (reference sequence). The CDR3 spans 14 residues. The whole variable domain, remainder taken from reference TRBV19 and TRBJ1-5, is DGGITQSPKYLFRKEGQNVTLSCEQNLNHDAMYWYRQDPGQGLRLIYYSQIVNDFQKGDIAEGYSVSREKKESFPLTVTSAQKNPTAFYLCASSGTYSNQPQHFGDGTRLSIL.

The rearrangement joins TRBV7-2 to TRBJ1-4; D is unclear. With 4 bases removed from V and 7 bases from J, the gap between germline ends came to 13 bases. The CDR3 spans 14 residues. Germline V gene lookup returns CDR1 SGHTA and CDR2 FQGNSA. CDR3 coding DNA: TGTGCCAGCAGCTGGGCCCGGCTGGGTGAAAAACTGTTTTTT. Translating it yields CASSWARLGEKLFF. The complete variable domain, with remaining parts taken from reference TRBV7-2 and TRBJ1-4, reads GAGVSQSPSNKVTEKGKDVELRCDPISGHTALYWYRQSLGQGLEFLIYFQGNSAPDKSGLPSDRFSAERTGGSVSTLTIQRTQQEDSAVYLCASSWARLGEKLFFGSGTQLSVL.

This rearrangement joins TRBV11-3 to TRBJ2-7, with 8 bases fitting TRBD2. Germline V lookup: CDR1 SGHNT, CDR2 YENEEA. This CDR3 region has 14 residues. Trimming cost V 3 bases and J 3 bases; bases outside gene matches: 4. CDR3 region: CASSFTTSGYEQYF. CDR3 in DNA: TGTGCCAGCAGCTTCACTACTAGCGGCTACGAGCAGTACTTC. Supplemented by reference TRBV11-3 and TRBJ2-7, the full variable domain reads EAGVVQSPRYKIIEKKQPVAFWCNPISGHNTLYWYLQNLGQGPELLIRYENEEAVDDSQLPKDRFSAERLKGVDSTLKIQPAELGDSAVYLCASSFTTSGYEQYFGPGTRLTVT.

The chain has TRBV11-2 and TRBJ2-7, with 8 bases identical to TRBD2. This CDR3 is built from 15 residues. CDR1 and CDR2 (germline): SGHAT, FQNNGV. J lost 0 bases, V lost 8 bases, and 9 bases had no gene match. The DNA for the CDR3 is TGTGCCAGCGGACGGGGGGGCGGATCCTCCTACGAGCAGTACTTC. Residues: CASGRGGGSSYEQYF.

The genes are TRBV9 and TRBJ1-1; the D gene is possibly TRBD1 (5 bases). V dropped 4 bases and J dropped 3 bases, with 10 bases sitting between them. There are 13 residues in the CDR3. Germline CDR1 and CDR2: SGDLS and YYNGEE. The CDR3, as DNA: TGTGCCAGCAGCCCTAGGGGATACACTGAAGCTTTCTTT. Translation gives CASSPRGYTEAFF.

The V call is TRBV5-6, the J call TRBJ1-2; the match to TRBD1 covers 8 bases. The germline V gene has CDR1 SGHDT and CDR2 YYEEEE. The CDR3 extends over 16 amino acids. V lost 0 bases to trimming and J lost 0 bases; unmatched junction nucleotides: 4. The CDR3 protein is CASSLGGTGTNYGYTF. CDR3 sequence (DNA): TGTGCCAGCAGCTTGGGGGGGACAGGAACTAACTATGGCTACACCTTC.

The chain carries TRBV28 and TRBJ2-7; D gene unclear. Germline V lookup: CDR1 MDHEN, CDR2 SYDVKM. This CDR3 contains 11 residues. V was pared by 4 bases and J by 10 bases, with 11 bases between. CDR3: CASSSVERQYF. CDR3 coding DNA: TGTGCCAGCAGTTCGGTGGAGCGTCAGTACTTC. The whole variable domain, remainder taken from reference TRBV28 and TRBJ2-7, is DVKVTQSSRYLVKRTGEKVFLECVQDMDHENMFWYRQDPGLGLRLIYFSYDVKMKEKGDIPEGYSVSREKKERFSLILESASTNQTSMYLCASSSVERQYFGPGTRLTVT.

The chain uses TRBV27 and TRBJ2-1; 7 bases align to TRBD1. The V gene's germline CDR1 is MNHEY and CDR2 SMNVEV (reference sequence). The trim removed 8 bases at V and 0 bases at J, leaving 7 bases unmatched. This CDR3 contains 15 residues. The CDR3 loop reads CASWDSYSSYNEQFF. CDR3 bases: TGTGCCAGCTGGGACAGCTATAGCTCCTACAATGAGCAGTTCTTC.

The CDR3 DNA reads TGTGCCAGCAGCTCCGGGACTAGCGGACCGCAGTTCTTC. Its protein product is CASSSGTSGPQFF. This sequence joins TRBV5-6 and TRBJ2-1; TRBD2 agrees at 11 bases. This CDR3 is built from 13 residues. V lost 3 bases to trimming and J lost 12 bases; unmatched junction nucleotides: 5. CDR1 SGHDT and CDR2 YYEEEE come from the germline V gene.

The chain is built from TRBV6-1 and TRBJ2-2, with 8 bases fitting TRBD1. Germline assignment: CDR1 MNHNS and CDR2 SASEGT. The CDR3 has 15 amino acids. V lost 4 bases, J lost 5 bases, and 6 bases stayed unmatched. The CDR3 region is CASSVQGAGTGELFF. CDR3 DNA: TGTGCCAGCAGTGTGCAGGGGGCTGGAACCGGGGAGCTGTTTTTT.